The 21 T cell receptor beta chains reported below all come from one sample, sequenced in a study of shared clonotypes between healthy human individuals. Profiling relied on immunoSEQ multiplex PCR, and the TCRdb table lists in-frame clones only, not all of them. The data hold roughly 680,000 clones, with roughly 72% observed a single time. The sequencing input was memory CD4+ T cells sorted from blood. The subset here: CD45RA-negative fraction. The source is a woman in her 30s in good health.

This chain links TRBV14 with TRBJ2-1, with 10 bases lining up with TRBD1. Germline V CDR1 and CDR2: SGHDN, FVKESK. J gave up 7 bases and V 10 bases, and 7 bases lay outside the gene matches. The CDR3 covers 13 residues. The CDR3: CATGTGAGNEQFF. CDR3 nucleotide sequence: TGTGCCACCGGGACAGGGGCGGGGAATGAGCAGTTCTTC.

On this clone itself: This is likely an artifact of a read error, given a far larger clone one base away. The same CDR3 can be traced to other DNA sequences in this sample. V gene TRBV5-1 combines with J gene TRBJ1-2; 8 nucleotides match TRBD1. V shed 0 bases and J 4 bases; nucleotides not matched to a gene: 2. Germline CDR1 SGHRS, CDR2 YFSETQ. The CDR3 is 14 residues long. CDR3 loop: CASSLDGQGYGYTF. The CDR3 nucleotides read TGCGCCAGCAGCTTGGACGGACAGGGCTATGGCTACACCTTC.

About this clone itself: Within the sample, other DNA sequences also encode this same CDR3. V gene TRBV6-1 combines with J gene TRBJ1-5, with 7 bases that match TRBD1. Germline CDR1 MNHNS, CDR2 SASEGT. J was trimmed by 7 bases and V by 4 bases; bases with no gene match: 4. The CDR3 length is 13 residues. In nucleotides, the CDR3 is TGTGCCAGCAGTGGGCACAGGGGCCAGCCCCAGCATTTT. As protein: CASSGHRGQPQHF.

The CDR3 loop reads CASTRGLNTEAFF. In DNA form, the CDR3 reads TGTGCCAGCACTCGGGGACTAAACACTGAAGCTTTCTTT. This chain links TRBV2 with TRBJ1-1; D might be TRBD1 (5 bases). The CDR3 extends over 13 amino acids. Germline V lookup: CDR1 SNHLY, CDR2 FYNNEI. The V and J ends lost 7 bases and 2 bases respectively, with 11 bases between them.

This clone has a single count. The same CDR3 can be traced to other DNA sequences in this sample. J is TRBJ2-2 and V is TRBV19, with a tentative D call TRBD2 (5 bases). V was trimmed by 3 bases and J by 0 bases, leaving 11 bases between them. Per the germline V gene, CDR1 is LNHDA and CDR2 is SQIVND (reference sequence). This CDR3 comprises 16 residues. The CDR3 DNA is TGTGCCAGTAGTATCAACAGCGGATCGAACACCGGGGAGCTGTTTTTT. Translating it yields CASSINSGSNTGELFF.

The rearrangement uses TRBV6-5 and TRBJ1-5; D unclear. V was clipped by 5 bases and J by 2 bases, with 10 bases between them. Germline loops: CDR1 MNHEY, CDR2 SVGAGI. The CDR3 covers 14 residues. CDR3 nucleotides: TGTGCCAGCAGTCTCGTGGGAGGCAATCAGCCCCAGCATTTT. Protein: CASSLVGGNQPQHF.

The chain has TRBV14 and TRBJ2-2, with 8 positions matching TRBD2. The CDR3 is 18 amino acids. With 0 bases clipped from V and 5 bases from J, the junction kept 11 bases outside the gene matches. The germline CDR1 and CDR2 sequences are SGHDN and FVKESK. CDR3 region: CASSQDPGLASSTGELFF. CDR3 sequence (DNA): TGTGCCAGCAGCCAAGACCCTGGACTAGCATCTTCGACCGGGGAGCTGTTTTTT. The full variable domain, completed using reference TRBV14 and TRBJ2-2, is EAGVTQFPSHSVIEKGQTVTLRCDPISGHDNLYWYRRVMGKEIKFLLHFVKESKQDESGMPNNRFLAERTGGTYSTLKVQPAELEDSGVYFCASSQDPGLASSTGELFFGEGSRLTVL.

The chain is built from TRBV11-2 and TRBJ2-5, with 12 nucleotides matching TRBD2. The CDR3 has 16 residues. Looked up from germline, CDR1 is SGHAT and CDR2 is FQNNGV. V lost 5 bases to trimming and J lost 4 bases; unmatched junction nucleotides: 8. The CDR3 here is CASSPGGLAGRETQYF. CDR3 coding DNA: TGTGCCAGCAGCCCAGGCGGACTAGCGGGAAGAGAGACCCAGTACTTC.

CDR3 loop: CASSAMRQLIDNEQFF. In nucleotides, the CDR3 is TGTGCCAGCAGCGCCATGCGACAGCTTATAGACAATGAGCAGTTCTTC. This chain links TRBV7-9 with TRBJ2-1, with a possible D match to TRBD1 (5 bases). The CDR3 totals 16 residues. The V gene lost 5 bases and the J gene lost 5 bases, with 19 bases spanning the gap. From germline, CDR1 is SEHNR and CDR2 FQNEAQ (reference sequence).

This CDR3 is CASLPGAGQGTTEAFF. As DNA, the CDR3 is TGTGCCAGCCTACCAGGTGCGGGACAGGGGACCACTGAAGCTTTCTTT. The V and J genes are TRBV7-8 and TRBJ1-1; 10 bases line up with TRBD1. The CDR3 sequence is 16 residues long. Losses at the gene ends were 8 bases for V and 4 bases for J; bases not matched to a gene: 13. Germline CDR1 is SGHVS and CDR2 is FQNEAQ.

The CDR3 DNA sequence: TGTGCCAGCAGTTACGGCCAGGACCCCAGGGAGACCCAGTACTTC. It specifies CASSYGQDPRETQYF. The chain carries TRBV6-6 and TRBJ2-5; D is undetermined. Germline CDR1 and CDR2: MNHNY and SVGAGI (reference sequence). Trimming removed 2 bases from V and 5 bases from J, with 15 bases in between. The CDR3 runs 15 residues.

The chain recombines TRBV6-5 with TRBJ1-5; D not resolved. The CDR3 loop spans 14 amino acids. The V and J ends lost 5 bases and 3 bases respectively, with 11 bases between them. The germline CDR1 and CDR2 sequences are MNHEY and SVGAGI. This chain's CDR3 is CASSILGPNQPQHF. In nucleotides, the CDR3 is TGTGCCAGCAGTATCCTCGGTCCCAATCAGCCCCAGCATTTT.

CDR3 coding DNA: TGTGCCAGCAGCTTTGGGGGGCCGAATGAGCAGTTCTTC. Its protein product is CASSFGGPNEQFF. The genes are TRBV11-2 and TRBJ2-1; D tentatively reads TRBD1 or TRBD2 (6 bases each). V shed 3 bases and J shed 7 bases, with 10 bases lying between them. The germline V gene has CDR1 SGHAT and CDR2 FQNNGV. The CDR3 covers 13 residues. The full variable domain, with the rest looked up from reference TRBV11-2 and TRBJ2-1, is EAGVAQSPRYKIIEKRQSVAFWCNPISGHATLYWYQQILGQGPKLLIQFQNNGVVDDSQLPKDRFSAERLKGVDSTLKIQPAKLEDSAVYLCASSFGGPNEQFFGPGTRLTVL.

The rearrangement joins TRBV19 to TRBJ1-5; no clear D. The CDR3 is 13 amino acids. Deletions cut 7 bases from V and 7 bases from J, with 14 bases between. The germline V gene has CDR1 LNHDA and CDR2 SQIVND (reference sequence). CDR3 sequence (DNA): TGTGCCAGTAACCGCCAACATGGGCAGCCCCAGCATTTT. This gives the protein CASNRQHGQPQHF.

The V call is TRBV28, the J call TRBJ2-3; maybe TRBD2 (5 bases). Germline CDR1 reads MDHEN; CDR2 reads SYDVKM. Trimming shortened V by 1 base and J by 2 bases, and 13 bases separated the two germline ends. The CDR3 runs to 16 residues. The CDR3 DNA reads as TGTGCCAGCAGTTTATTTAACGGGGTAGCCACAGATACGCAGTATTTT. Its protein product is CASSLFNGVATDTQYF.

V and J are TRBV7-9 and TRBJ2-1; a weak D match, TRBD1 (6 bases). The CDR3 has 11 amino acids. Trimming removed 5 bases at V and 11 bases at J, with 10 bases between. Germline V gives CDR1 SEHNR, CDR2 FQNEAQ (reference sequence). The CDR3 region has the DNA TGTGCCAGCAGCACAGGGCCTAAGCAGTTCTTC. This gives the protein CASSTGPKQFF.

This clone was observed a single time. CDR3 loop: CASSVGVDTEAFF. The CDR3 DNA is TGTGCCAGTAGTGTAGGGGTAGACACTGAAGCTTTCTTT. V is TRBV19 and J is TRBJ1-1, with D maybe TRBD1 (5 bases). Trimming cost V 5 bases and J 3 bases, with 10 bases left between them. The germline CDR1 and CDR2 sequences are LNHDA and SQIVND (reference sequence). The CDR3 totals 13 residues. Filled out from reference TRBV19 and TRBJ1-1, the complete variable domain reads DGGITQSPKYLFRKEGQNVTLSCEQNLNHDAMYWYRQDPGQGLRLIYYSQIVNDFQKGDIAEGYSVSREKKESFPLTVTSAQKNPTAFYLCASSVGVDTEAFFGQGTRLTVV.

This rearrangement joins TRBV6-5 to TRBJ1-1, with 7 bases identical to TRBD1. CDR1 is MNHEY, CDR2 SVGAGI, per germline. The CDR3 length is 14 residues. V lost 4 bases, J lost 3 bases, and 5 bases stayed unmatched. The CDR3 nucleotides read TGTGCCAGCAGTTGGGGACAGCCGGACACTGAAGCTTTCTTT. The encoded protein is CASSWGQPDTEAFF.

This sequence joins TRBV10-2 and TRBJ2-3; 11 bases line up with TRBD1. This CDR3 has 16 residues. J lost 4 bases, V lost 4 bases, and 7 bases had no gene match. Germline assignment: CDR1 WSHSY and CDR2 SAAADI. The CDR3 DNA follows: TGCGCCAGCAGTGTAGGAGCGGGACAGGGGGCAGATACGCAGTATTTT. Translating gives CASSVGAGQGADTQYF.

This chain links TRBV11-2 with TRBJ2-7; 12 nucleotides match TRBD2. With V trimmed by 6 bases and J by 3 bases, 6 bases remained unmatched. The CDR3 has 15 amino acids. Looked up from germline, CDR1 is SGHAT and CDR2 is FQNNGV. CDR3 residues: CASRGGLAGFYEQYF. CDR3 DNA sequence: TGTGCCAGCAGGGGAGGACTAGCGGGATTCTACGAGCAGTACTTC.

The rearrangement uses TRBV6-6 and TRBJ1-1; the match to TRBD1 covers 7 bases. J was trimmed by 9 bases and V by 6 bases; bases with no gene match: 16. The CDR3 is 15 amino acids. The germline V gene has CDR1 MNHNY and CDR2 SVGAGI (reference sequence). Here the CDR3 DNA reads TGTGCCAGCAGCCTGGGATTGGGTGGGGGACAGAAAGCTTTCTTT. It codes for CASSLGLGGGQKAFF.